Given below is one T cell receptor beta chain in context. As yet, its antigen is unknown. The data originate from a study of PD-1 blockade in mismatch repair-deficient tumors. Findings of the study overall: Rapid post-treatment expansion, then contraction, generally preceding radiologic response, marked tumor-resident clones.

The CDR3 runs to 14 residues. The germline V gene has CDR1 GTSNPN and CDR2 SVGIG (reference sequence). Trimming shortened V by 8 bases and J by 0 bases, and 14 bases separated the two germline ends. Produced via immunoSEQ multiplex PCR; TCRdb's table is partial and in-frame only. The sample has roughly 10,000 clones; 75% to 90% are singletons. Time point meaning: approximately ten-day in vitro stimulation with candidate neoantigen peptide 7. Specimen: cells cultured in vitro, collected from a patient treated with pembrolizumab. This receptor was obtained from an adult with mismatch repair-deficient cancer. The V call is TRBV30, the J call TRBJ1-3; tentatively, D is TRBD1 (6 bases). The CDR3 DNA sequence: TGTGCCGGACGCCCGGACAGCTCTGGAAACACCATATATTTT. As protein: CAGRPDSSGNTIYF.